Included here is one T cell receptor (beta chain) sequence, with context. Its matching antigen is unknown. On average about 92,000 T cells per donor were immunosequenced. These data come from a study of T cells in tuberculosis. About the study: T cells were selected with CD1B tetramers loaded with glucose monomycolate. IGRA-negative adolescents, IGRA-positive adolescents with latent tuberculosis and adults with active tuberculosis formed this South African cohort.

CDR1 is MNHEY and CDR2 is SMNVEV in the germline V gene (reference sequence). This CDR3 comprises 13 residues. V lost 3 bases and J lost 7; bases outside the gene matches: 5. Clones were read by immunoSEQ multiplex PCR, and TCRdb kept only the in-frame ones, dropping some. The sample carries some 34,000 clones, just under 95% recorded once. General study points: Shorter CDR3-alpha in active tuberculosis partly drove smaller distances.

Sequencing was carried out using PBMCs. The TCR comes from a donor aged 10-30 years with latent tuberculosis or without tuberculosis infection. Some clones in this sample may be carry-over from other donors' samples. The genes are TRBV27 and TRBJ1-2; 7 bases fit TRBD1. The CDR3 reads CASSFRQGGGYTF. As DNA, the CDR3 is TGTGCCAGCAGTTTTCGACAGGGTGGTGGCTACACCTTC.